This section outlines one T cell receptor beta chain sequence together with its context. Its antigen specificity is not known. Base qualities were left out, and no much larger clone turns up one base away. Library creation used the immunoSEQ multiplex PCR assay. For the multiplex PCR, a mixture combining 60 forward primers for TCR Vbeta segments and 13 reverse primers for TCR Jbeta segments was used. The CDR3 region of rearranged TCR beta genes was amplified from genomic DNA with a multiplex PCR assay. The amplified TCR beta libraries were sequenced on the Illumina HiSeq System as 87-base-pair reads. Concerning the study's data processing: A later analysis counted about 82 million unique TCR beta chains across the 700 or so repertoires, and some 12 million of these chains were shared by at least two donors. Raw reads were error-corrected and collapsed into unique sequences by a nearest-neighbor algorithm in which closely related sequences were merged to remove PCR and sequencing errors. CDR3 sequences were aligned to IMGT reference sequences to assign V, D and J gene segments. For a sequence to be retained, a match of at least six nucleotides to both a V gene segment and a J gene segment was required. Rearrangements were classified as productive when the CDR3 lacked stop codons and remained in frame with V and J, and all other rearrangements were classified as non-productive. Following IMGT convention, CDR3 was defined as the stretch from the second conserved V-encoded cysteine up to the conserved J-encoded phenylalanine. Sequences without an unambiguous match to a single V gene segment were excluded from the earlier analysis of about 640 of the donors. An earlier analysis of 500 to 700 of the donors classified V segments as functional when productive rearrangements were above 56.7% and as segregating when the standard deviation between donors was above 5%. A statistical classification framework was built to diagnose cytomegalovirus status from the catalog of TCR beta chain sequences. In a later analysis, TCR nucleotide sequences were compared against IMGT/GENE-DB human TR gene sequences so that V and J genes could be assigned. A later analysis assigned CDR3 sequences and most-parsimonious VDJ recombination scenarios with the TCRdist pipeline. In a later analysis, every TCR beta chain was defined by the combination of its CDR3 amino acid sequence and its V-gene family, and reads without a unique V-gene family were dropped. In a later analysis, nearly 600 highly shared, low-generation-probability nucleotide sequences were removed to address suspected cross-contamination and a sequencing artifact. For each public chain, a later analysis derived a clonal expansion index from normalized ranks of inferred template counts within each repertoire. Generation probabilities in a later analysis came from a VDJ recombination model fitted to out-of-frame rearrangements, and those results were checked against IGoR. A later analysis scored TCR-TCR, TCR-HLA and TCR-CMV co-occurrence with hypergeometric tests, applying a repertoire-size bias correction to TCR pairs. To estimate false discovery rates, a later analysis permuted the HLA or CMV assignments 20 times. A later analysis grouped co-occurring TCRs with DBSCAN, adding TCRdist sequence similarity when clustering within HLA-allele-positive subsets. Repertoires with fewer than 30,000 or more than 120,000 public chains were left out of co-occurrence clustering, as were five repertoires with anomalous nucleotide sharing. In TCRdb, the immuneACCESS table is reduced to in-frame sequences with V and J assigned. These tables do not hold every clone; where another copy was compared, an unresolved V gene accounts for under half, and the others remain unexplained. V and J calls and clone size are those listed in that table; D and trimming were worked out from the DNA. This sample comprises tens of thousands of clones, approximately 80% of them detected only once. The top ten constitute 3.8% of the sample.

The cohort was made up of approximately 670 healthy bone marrow donors. All cohort members were sampled while nominally healthy, although unrecorded immune exposures were likely present. The donor was CMV seronegative and belonged to the group of 320 or so seronegative cohort members. A peripheral blood sample was provided by each donor, and peripheral blood mononuclear cells were used for TCR beta sequencing. The Qiagen DNeasy Blood Extraction Kit was used to extract genomic DNA from the blood cell samples. CDR3 length: 15 amino acids, cysteine to phenylalanine. Only the CDR3 DNA stays, 45 bases, in frame from base 1. From the germline V gene, CDR1 is SGHRS and CDR2 is YFSETQ. Trimming removed 0 bases from V and 8 bases from J, leaving 17 bases between the germline ends. The sample belongs to a study of cytomegalovirus exposure and HLA in healthy donors (dated by TCRdb to 2015 to 2018). In terms of the full investigation: According to an earlier analysis of 587 of the donors, roughly 180 million T cells yielded roughly 110 million unique TCR beta sequences and about 300 Gb of sequence data. A later genetic analysis used genome-wide SNP genotypes for about three fifths of the 666 donors, treating that subset as a discovery cohort. Of the roughly 410 genotyped donors, approximately 81% were placed in the genetic ancestry cluster associated with self-reported Caucasian donors. In an earlier analysis of about 590 of the donors, high-throughput TCR beta sequencing was used to judge whether each TCR beta V gene segment behaved as functional or pseudogenic. Among 398 genotyped donors of the cohort, an average of around 240,000 unique TCR beta nucleotide sequences was sequenced per donor, of which about 19% were non-productive. Typing coverage varied by locus: about 629-630 donors for A, B, C, DRB1 and DQB1; more than 500 for DQA1; about 590 for DPA1; more than 450 for DPB1. An early release covering roughly 600 HLA-typed donors comprised about 320 gigabases of sequencing data and around 86 million unique TCR sequences. The study used immunosequencing to profile the T cell repertoires of more than 650 subjects and linked those repertoires to cytomegalovirus serostatus. Rather than drawing on any new phenotypic data, the later analysis identified candidate immune exposures from TCR beta sequences and the way those sequences occurred across donors. Besides the first cohort of approximately 710 subjects, a separate validation cohort made up of 120 different subjects was used. HLA typing included class I and class II loci at four-digit resolution. The study aimed to test whether cataloging public T cell receptors could reveal signatures of past pathogen exposure. All discovery cohort repertoires had been generated on a single sequencing platform. To predict cytomegalovirus infection status, the study brought together high-throughput TCR immunosequencing, statistical association of individual TCRs with disease status, and machine learning. Five DR-DQ haplotypes were treated as single units for association and clustering because of strong linkage in the cohort. A later analysis re-analyzed previously published TCR beta repertoires from several hundred donors and added high-resolution HLA genotyping to study TCR occurrence patterns. Donor age, sex, ethnicity and CMV serostatus were compiled alongside the repertoire data.

The investigation overall reported the following: Only TCR beta chains were sequenced in this cohort, and the absence of alpha or paired-chain data limited detectable features. The classifier was reported to diagnose cytomegalovirus status with high specificity and sensitivity in both the original and validation cohorts. HLA typing was unavailable for some donors at each locus, so association tests used only the typed subset. According to a later analysis, most CMV-associated TCR beta chains appeared to be HLA-restricted, and the HLA associations seemed to be driven largely by CMV exposure. Assigning TCR associations to individual alleles was difficult when HLA alleles, especially DR and DQ, strongly co-occurred. A few of the identified cytomegalovirus-associated TCR beta chains were confirmed in vitro to be specific for cytomegalovirus antigens. A later analysis found that TCR association rates varied across HLA loci, with DRB1 alleles showing the most associated TCRs and HLA-C alleles the fewest. Correlated functional status among segregating V segments might reflect linkage disequilibrium, but an unknown experimental factor could not be ruled out. In an earlier analysis of several hundred of the donors, most TCR beta V segments were observed in productive rearrangements about 87% or about 30% of the time, broadly matching IMGT annotations. A later analysis found that HLA-associated TCR beta chains were more clonally expanded and had lower generation probabilities than equally common non-associated chains. Roughly uniform sequencing depth across donors was assumed in presence/absence analyses, although this assumption may not hold. CMV serostatus was the only immune exposure information available for the cohort. A cluster of highly shared sequence variants was judged likely to be a technical artifact of the sequencing pipeline. The earlier analysis of approximately 540 of the donors excluded roughly 17 rarely observed V segments, including chromosome 9 orphons, because counts were too low. It was suggested by the authors that the approach could potentially be generalized to other disease states and immunological phenotypes. V-gene and J-gene trimming of TCR beta chains was associated with a missense DCLRE1C variant in a later genetic analysis, and the association was replicated in an independent cohort. Some IMGT-functional V segments, including TRBV6-2 and TRBV6-3, could not be distinguished by the 87-base-pair reads and were therefore excluded. In a later analysis, several top co-occurrence clusters were reported to appear linked to parvovirus B19, influenza, CMV and Epstein-Barr virus. In a later analysis, 16,951 TCR beta sequences were associated with specific HLA alleles at a false discovery rate of 0.05. A total of fewer than 200 TCR beta chains were listed by the study as associated with cytomegalovirus. A further reported finding was that TCR beta sequences accurately predicted the HLA-A and HLA-B alleles for most subjects in the first cohort. According to a later genetic analysis, donors in an Asian-associated ancestry cluster had fewer N-insertions in productive TCRs than the approximately 700-donor mean. Most TCR sequences were observed very rarely across donors, whereas some public TCRs were present in many individuals.

In this chain, TRBV5-1 is recombined with TRBJ1-2; possibly the D gene is TRBD1, per 6 matching bases. Input material: PBMCs. The TCR sequence derives from a man aged 45 to 65 in good health and CMV-seronegative. The DNA reads TGCGCCAGCAGCTTGGAGGGCAGGGGAGTTGACGGCTACACCTTC. It encodes CASSLEGRGVDGYTF.